This T cell receptor beta chain came from a study of T cell repertoires in cytomegalovirus infection (dated by TCRdb to between 2019 and 2020). Regarding the research as a whole: The peptide stimulations were aimed at well-studied HLA-B-restricted epitopes as well as recently identified HLA-C-restricted CMV epitopes, whose presentation resists viral immunomodulation. Donor HLA type was relevant to the analysis, as public TCR beta signatures indicated carriage of CMV infection together with the matching HLA type. Paper-wide results and their limitations: The ex vivo response was dominated by HLA-C-restricted CMV-specific TCR beta clonotypes, and the single most frequent clonotype in two of eight donors was supplied by these HLA-C-restricted clonotypes. In both this cohort and an independent roughly 350-donor cohort, the cumulative frequency of public TCR beta family members distinguished carriers of CMV infection plus the relevant HLA type.

The meaning of the sample's treatment or condition label: in vitro stimulation with specific CMV peptide epitopes to enrich CMV-specific T cells. Instrument on record: Illumina HiSeq 1500. Using fastp at Q25 and MiXCR, TCRdb reprocessed the public reads and kept productive beta chains. Rows are unified per CDR3 protein, each entry keeping the most common DNA and genes. Here the sample has 750,000 to 900,000 distinct CDR3 sequences; under 35% occur a single time. The ten largest clones capture over 10% of the sample. The germline V gene gives CDR1 as SGDLS and CDR2 as YYNGEE. Trimming leaves V shorter by 0 bases and J shorter by 5 bases, with the junction holding 5 bases beyond the gene matches. There are 15 amino acids in the CDR3, from cysteine to phenylalanine inclusive. Just the 45-base CDR3 DNA is kept, in frame starting at base 1. Details on this clonotype: This receptor's antigen is unknown. Per-base quality was not reported, and no clone a single base away is much larger than it.

The sequence is built from TRBV9 and TRBJ1-5, with 7 central nucleotides matching TRBD1. The source material was cultured CD8+ T cells from PBMCs, sampled from culture after CMV antigen stimulation. This clonotype originated in a human donor in good health (CMV status not recorded). Some clones in this sample may be carry-over from other donors' samples. The CDR3 sequence is CASSVVGRGYQPQHF. At the DNA level, the sequence is TGTGCCAGCAGCGTAGTGGGCAGGGGGTATCAGCCCCAGCATTTT.